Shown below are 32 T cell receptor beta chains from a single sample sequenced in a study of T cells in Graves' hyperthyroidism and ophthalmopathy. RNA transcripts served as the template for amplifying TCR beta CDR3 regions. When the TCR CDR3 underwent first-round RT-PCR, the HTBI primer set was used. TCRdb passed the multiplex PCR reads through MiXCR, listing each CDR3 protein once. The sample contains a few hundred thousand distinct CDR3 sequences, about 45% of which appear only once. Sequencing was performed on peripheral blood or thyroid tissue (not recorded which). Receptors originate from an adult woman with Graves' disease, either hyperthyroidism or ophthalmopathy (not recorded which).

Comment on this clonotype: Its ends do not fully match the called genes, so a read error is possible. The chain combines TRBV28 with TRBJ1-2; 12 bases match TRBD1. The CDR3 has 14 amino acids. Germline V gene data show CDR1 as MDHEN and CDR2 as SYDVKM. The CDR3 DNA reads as TGTGCCAGCAGCCCGGGACAGGGGGCTCGGGGCTACGCCTTC. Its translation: CASSPGQGARGYAF.

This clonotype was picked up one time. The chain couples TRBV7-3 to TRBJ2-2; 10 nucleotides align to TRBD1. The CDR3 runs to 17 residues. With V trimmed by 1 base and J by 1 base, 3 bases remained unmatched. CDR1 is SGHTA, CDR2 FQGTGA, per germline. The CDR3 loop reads CASSLRQGAGNTGELFF. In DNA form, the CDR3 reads TGTGCCAGCAGCTTAAGACAGGGGGCTGGGAACACCGGGGAGCTGTTTTTT.

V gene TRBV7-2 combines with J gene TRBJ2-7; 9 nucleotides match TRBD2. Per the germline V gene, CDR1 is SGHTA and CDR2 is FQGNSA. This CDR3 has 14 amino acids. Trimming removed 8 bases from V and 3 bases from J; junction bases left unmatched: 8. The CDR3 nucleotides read TGTGCCAGCGGGCGGGGGGGGAGGTTCTACGAGCAGTACTTC. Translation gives CASGRGGRFYEQYF. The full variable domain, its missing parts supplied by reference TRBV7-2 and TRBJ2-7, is GAGVSQSPSNKVTEKGKDVELRCDPISGHTALYWYRQSLGQGLEFLIYFQGNSAPDKSGLPSDRFSAERTGGSVSTLTIQRTQQEDSAVYLCASGRGGRFYEQYFGPGTRLTVT.

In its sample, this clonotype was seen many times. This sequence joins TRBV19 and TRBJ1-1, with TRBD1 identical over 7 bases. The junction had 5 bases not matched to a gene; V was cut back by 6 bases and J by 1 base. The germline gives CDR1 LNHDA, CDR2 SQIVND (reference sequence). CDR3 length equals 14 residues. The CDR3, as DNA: TGTGCCAGTAGGGAGACAGGGACGAACACTGAAGCTTTCTTT. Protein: CASRETGTNTEAFF.

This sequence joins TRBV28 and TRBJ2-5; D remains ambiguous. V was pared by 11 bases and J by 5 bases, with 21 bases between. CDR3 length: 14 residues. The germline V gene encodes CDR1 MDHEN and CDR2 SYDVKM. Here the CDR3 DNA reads TGTGCCTCGATTCGAGGAAATCTTGCGGAGACCCAGTACTTC. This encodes CASIRGNLAETQYF.

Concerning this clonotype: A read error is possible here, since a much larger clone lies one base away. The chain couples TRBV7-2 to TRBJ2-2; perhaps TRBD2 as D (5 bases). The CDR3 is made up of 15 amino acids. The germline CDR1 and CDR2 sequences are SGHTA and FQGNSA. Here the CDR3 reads CDSSSTRVRTGELFF. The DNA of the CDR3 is TGTGACAGCAGCTCAACTAGAGTAAGGACCGGGGAGCTGTTTTTT.

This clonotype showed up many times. CDR3: CATSAPWGEKLFF. In DNA, the CDR3 is TGTGCCACCAGCGCACCATGGGGCGAAAAACTGTTTTTT. The chain joins TRBV15 to TRBJ1-4; D perhaps matches TRBD1 (5 bases). This CDR3 contains 13 residues. V lost 5 bases and J lost 8, with 12 bases in between. Germline V gives CDR1 LNHNV, CDR2 YYDKDF (reference sequence).

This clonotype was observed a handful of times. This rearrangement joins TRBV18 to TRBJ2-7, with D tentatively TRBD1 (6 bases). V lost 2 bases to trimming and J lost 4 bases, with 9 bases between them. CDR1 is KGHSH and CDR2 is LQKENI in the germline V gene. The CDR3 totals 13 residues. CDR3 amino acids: CASSPNRVYEQYF. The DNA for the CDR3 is TGTGCCAGCTCACCAAACAGGGTGTACGAGCAGTACTTC.

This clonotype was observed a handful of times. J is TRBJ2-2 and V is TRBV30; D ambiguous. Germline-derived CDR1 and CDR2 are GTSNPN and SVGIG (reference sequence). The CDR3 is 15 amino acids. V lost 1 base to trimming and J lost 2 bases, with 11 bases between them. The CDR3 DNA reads TGTGCCTGGAGTGGCATCGTGGTAAACACCGGGGAGCTGTTTTTT. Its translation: CAWSGIVVNTGELFF.

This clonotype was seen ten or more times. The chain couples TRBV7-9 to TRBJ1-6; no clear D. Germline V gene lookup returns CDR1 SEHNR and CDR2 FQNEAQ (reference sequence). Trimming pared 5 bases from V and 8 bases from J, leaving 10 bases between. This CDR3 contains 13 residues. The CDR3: CASSTLRDSPLHF. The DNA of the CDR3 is TGTGCCAGCAGCACGTTGAGGGATTCACCCCTCCACTTT.

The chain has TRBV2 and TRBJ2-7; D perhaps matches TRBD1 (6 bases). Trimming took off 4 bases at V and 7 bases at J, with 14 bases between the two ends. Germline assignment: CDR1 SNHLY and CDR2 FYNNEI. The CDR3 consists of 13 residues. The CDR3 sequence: CASSAQGLEEQYF. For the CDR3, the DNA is TGTGCCAGCAGTGCTCAGGGGCTGGAAGAGCAGTACTTC.

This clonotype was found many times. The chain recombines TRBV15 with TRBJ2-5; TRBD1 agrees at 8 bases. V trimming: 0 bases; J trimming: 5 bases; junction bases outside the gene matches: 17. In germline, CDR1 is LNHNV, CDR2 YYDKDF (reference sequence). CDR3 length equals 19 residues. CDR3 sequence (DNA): TGTGCCACCAGCAGAGATCTCGTACCTACAGGGGGGCGTACGGAGACCCAGTACTTC. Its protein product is CATSRDLVPTGGRTETQYF.

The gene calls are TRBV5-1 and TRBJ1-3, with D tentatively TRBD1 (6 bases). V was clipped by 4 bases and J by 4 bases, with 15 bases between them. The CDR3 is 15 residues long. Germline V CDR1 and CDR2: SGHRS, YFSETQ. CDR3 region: CASSNPGALGNTIYF. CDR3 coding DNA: TGCGCCAGCAGCAATCCGGGGGCGCTCGGAAACACCATATATTTT.

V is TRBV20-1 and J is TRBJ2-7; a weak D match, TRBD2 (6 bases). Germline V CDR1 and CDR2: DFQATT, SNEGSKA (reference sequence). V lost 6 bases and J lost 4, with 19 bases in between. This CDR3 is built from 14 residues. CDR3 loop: CSAQAALATYEQYF. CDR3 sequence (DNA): TGCAGTGCGCAAGCGGCCCTAGCGACATACGAGCAGTACTTC.

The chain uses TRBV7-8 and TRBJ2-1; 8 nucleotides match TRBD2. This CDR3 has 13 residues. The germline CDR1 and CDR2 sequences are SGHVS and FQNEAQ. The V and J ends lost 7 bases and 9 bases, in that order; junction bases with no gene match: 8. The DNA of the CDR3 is TGTGCCAGCACCAAATTCCGGGAGGGTGAGCAGTTCTTC. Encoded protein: CASTKFREGEQFF.

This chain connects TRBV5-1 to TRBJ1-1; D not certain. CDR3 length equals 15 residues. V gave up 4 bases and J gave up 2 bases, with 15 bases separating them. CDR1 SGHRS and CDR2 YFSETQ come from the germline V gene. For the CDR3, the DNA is TGCGCCAGCAGCCCGGGCCGACACCGAAACACTGAAGCTTTCTTT. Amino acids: CASSPGRHRNTEAFF.

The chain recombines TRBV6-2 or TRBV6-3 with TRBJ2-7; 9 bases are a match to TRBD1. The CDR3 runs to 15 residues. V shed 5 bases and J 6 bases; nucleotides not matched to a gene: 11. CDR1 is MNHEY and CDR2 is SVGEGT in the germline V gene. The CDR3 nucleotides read TGTGCCAGCAGTCCCTCTGGACAGGGGTCGGGCGAGCAGTACTTC. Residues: CASSPSGQGSGEQYF.

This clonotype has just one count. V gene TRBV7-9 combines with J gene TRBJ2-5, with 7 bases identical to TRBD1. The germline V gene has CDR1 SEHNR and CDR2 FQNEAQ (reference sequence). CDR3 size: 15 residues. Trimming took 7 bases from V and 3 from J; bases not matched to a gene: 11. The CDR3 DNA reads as TGTGCCAGCACCACCCGGACAGGACCTAAAGAGACCCAGTACTTC. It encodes CASTTRTGPKETQYF.

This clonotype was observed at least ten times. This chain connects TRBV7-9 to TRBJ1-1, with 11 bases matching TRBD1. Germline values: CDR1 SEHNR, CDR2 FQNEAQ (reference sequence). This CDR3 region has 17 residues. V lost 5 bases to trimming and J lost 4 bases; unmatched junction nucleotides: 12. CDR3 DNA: TGTGCCAGCAGCCGTCTGGACAGGGGGCCCGGGGTCACTGAAGCTTTCTTT. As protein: CASSRLDRGPGVTEAFF.

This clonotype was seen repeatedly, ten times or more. CDR3 bases: TGTGCCAGCAGCTTACTCCCGGAGCGTGCGCGAGAGACCCAGTACTTC. It encodes CASSLLPERARETQYF. The chain has TRBV7-6 and TRBJ2-5; D is unresolved. V shed 2 bases and J shed 4 bases, with 17 bases lying between them. The CDR3 consists of 16 residues. Germline V gene lookup returns CDR1 SGHVS and CDR2 FNYEAQ.

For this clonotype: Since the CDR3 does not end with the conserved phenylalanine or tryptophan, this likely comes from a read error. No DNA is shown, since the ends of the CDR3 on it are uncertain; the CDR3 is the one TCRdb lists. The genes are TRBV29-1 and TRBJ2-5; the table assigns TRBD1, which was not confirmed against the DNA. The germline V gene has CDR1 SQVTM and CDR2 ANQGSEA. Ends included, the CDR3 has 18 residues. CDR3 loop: CSVEALTRQGDYGYTFGS.

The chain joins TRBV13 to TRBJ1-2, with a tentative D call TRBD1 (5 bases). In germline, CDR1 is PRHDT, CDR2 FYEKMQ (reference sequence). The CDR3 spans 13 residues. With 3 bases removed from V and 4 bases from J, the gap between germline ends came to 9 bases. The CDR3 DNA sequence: TGTGCCAGCAGCTTCTCGACAGCCTATGGCTACACCTTC. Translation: CASSFSTAYGYTF. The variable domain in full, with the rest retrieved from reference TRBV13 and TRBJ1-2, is AAGVIQSPRHLIKEKRETATLKCYPIPRHDTVYWYQQGPGQDPQFLISFYEKMQSDKGSIPDRFSAQQFSDYHSELNMSSLELGDSALYFCASSFSTAYGYTFGSGTRLTVV.

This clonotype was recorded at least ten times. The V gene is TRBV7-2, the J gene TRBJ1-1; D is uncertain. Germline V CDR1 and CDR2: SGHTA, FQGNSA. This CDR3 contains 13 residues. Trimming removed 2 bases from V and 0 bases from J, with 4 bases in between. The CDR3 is CASSLYVNTEAFF. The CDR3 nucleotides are TGTGCCAGCAGCTTATACGTGAACACTGAAGCTTTCTTT.

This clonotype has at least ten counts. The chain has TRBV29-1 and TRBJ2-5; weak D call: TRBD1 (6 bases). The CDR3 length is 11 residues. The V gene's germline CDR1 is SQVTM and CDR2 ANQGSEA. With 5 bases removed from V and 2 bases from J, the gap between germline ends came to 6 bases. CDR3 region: CSVQGQETQYF. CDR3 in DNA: TGCAGCGTTCAGGGGCAAGAGACCCAGTACTTC.

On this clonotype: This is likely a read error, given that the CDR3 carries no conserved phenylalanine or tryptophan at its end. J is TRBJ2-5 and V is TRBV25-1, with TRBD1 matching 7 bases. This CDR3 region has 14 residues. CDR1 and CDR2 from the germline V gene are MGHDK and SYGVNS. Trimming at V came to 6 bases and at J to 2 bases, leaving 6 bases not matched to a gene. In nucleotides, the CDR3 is TGTGCCAGCAGCTTAGGGGGCGGACAAGAGACCCAGTACCTC. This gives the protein CASSLGGGQETQYL.

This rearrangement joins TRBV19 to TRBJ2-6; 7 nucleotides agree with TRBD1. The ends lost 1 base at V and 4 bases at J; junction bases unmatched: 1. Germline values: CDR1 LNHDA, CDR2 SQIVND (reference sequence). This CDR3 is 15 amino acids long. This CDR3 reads CASSIVGQGANVLTF. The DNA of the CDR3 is TGTGCCAGTAGTATAGTGGGACAGGGGGCCAACGTCCTGACTTTC.

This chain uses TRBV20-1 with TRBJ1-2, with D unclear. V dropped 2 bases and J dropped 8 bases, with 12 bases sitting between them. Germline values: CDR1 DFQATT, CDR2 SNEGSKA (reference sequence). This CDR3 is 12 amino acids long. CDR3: CSARSRNGGYTF. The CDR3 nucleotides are TGCAGTGCTAGATCCAGGAACGGCGGCTACACCTTC.

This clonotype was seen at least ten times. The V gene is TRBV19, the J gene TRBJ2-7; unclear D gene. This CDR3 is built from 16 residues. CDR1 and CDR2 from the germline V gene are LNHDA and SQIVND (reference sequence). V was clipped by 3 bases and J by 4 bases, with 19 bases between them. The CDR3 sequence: CASSIRVNANRYEQYF. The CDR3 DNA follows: TGTGCCAGTAGTATCCGGGTAAACGCGAACAGATACGAGCAGTACTTC.

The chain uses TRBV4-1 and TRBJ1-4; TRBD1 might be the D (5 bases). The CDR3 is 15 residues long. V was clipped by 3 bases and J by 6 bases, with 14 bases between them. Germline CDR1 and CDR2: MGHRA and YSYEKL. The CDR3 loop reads CASSQGGSGDEKLFF. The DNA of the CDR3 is TGCGCCAGCAGCCAGGGGGGGTCAGGTGATGAAAAACTGTTTTTT.

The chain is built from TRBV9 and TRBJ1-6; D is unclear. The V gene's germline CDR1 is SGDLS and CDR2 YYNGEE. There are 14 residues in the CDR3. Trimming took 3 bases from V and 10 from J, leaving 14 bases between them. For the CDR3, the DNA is TGTGCCAGCAGCGCGGAAGGGTTTTACTCACCCCTCCACTTT. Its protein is CASSAEGFYSPLHF.

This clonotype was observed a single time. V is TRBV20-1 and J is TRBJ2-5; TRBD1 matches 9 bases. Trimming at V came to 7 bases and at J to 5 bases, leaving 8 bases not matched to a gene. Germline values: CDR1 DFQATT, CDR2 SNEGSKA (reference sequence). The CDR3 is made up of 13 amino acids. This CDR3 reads CSESTTGGETQYF. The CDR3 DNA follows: TGCAGTGAGTCGACGACAGGGGGGGAGACCCAGTACTTC.

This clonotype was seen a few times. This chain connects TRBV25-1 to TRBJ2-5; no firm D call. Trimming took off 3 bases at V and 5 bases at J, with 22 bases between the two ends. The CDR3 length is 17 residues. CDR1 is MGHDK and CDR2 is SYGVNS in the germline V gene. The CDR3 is CASSDQKTNRRLETQYF. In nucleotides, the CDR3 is TGTGCCAGCAGTGATCAAAAGACGAACCGGCGATTGGAGACCCAGTACTTC.